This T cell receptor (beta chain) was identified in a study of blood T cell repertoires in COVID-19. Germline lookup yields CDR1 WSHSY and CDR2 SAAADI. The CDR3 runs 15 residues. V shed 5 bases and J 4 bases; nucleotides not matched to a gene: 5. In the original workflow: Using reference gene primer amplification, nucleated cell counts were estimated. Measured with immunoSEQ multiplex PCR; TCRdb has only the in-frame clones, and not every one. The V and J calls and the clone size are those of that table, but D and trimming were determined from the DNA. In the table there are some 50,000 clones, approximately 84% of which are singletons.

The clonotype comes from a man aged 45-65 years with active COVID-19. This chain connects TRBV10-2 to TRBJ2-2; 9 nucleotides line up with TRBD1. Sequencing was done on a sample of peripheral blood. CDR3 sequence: CASSQQGALTGELFF. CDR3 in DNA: TGCGCCAGCAGTCAACAGGGGGCCCTCACCGGGGAGCTGTTTTTT.